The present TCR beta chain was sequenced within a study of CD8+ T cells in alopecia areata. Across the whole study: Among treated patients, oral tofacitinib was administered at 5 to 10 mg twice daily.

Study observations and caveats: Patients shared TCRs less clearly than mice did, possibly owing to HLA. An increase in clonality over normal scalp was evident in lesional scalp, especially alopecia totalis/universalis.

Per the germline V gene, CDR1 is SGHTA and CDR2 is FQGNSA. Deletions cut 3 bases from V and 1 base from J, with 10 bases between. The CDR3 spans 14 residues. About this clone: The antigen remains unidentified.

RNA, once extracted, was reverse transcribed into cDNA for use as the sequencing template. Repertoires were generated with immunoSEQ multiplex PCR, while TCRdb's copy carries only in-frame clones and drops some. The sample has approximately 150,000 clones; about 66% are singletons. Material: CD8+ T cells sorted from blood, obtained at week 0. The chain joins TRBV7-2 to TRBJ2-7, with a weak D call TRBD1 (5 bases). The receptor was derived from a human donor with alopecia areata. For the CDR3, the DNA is TGTGCCAGCAGCTTCCCAGGGAAGTCCTACGAGCAGTACTTC. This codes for CASSFPGKSYEQYF.